This TCR beta chain is drawn from a study of identical twins. TCRdb fed the 5' RACE reads into MiXCR, producing one record per CDR3 protein. The sample consists of some 690,000 distinct CDR3 sequences, approximately 21% of them appearing once. V was cut by 10 bases and J by 6 bases, with 17 bases left in between. Germline CDR1 reads WNHNN; CDR2 reads SYGVQD (reference sequence). The CDR3 contains 13 residues. These same records also appear under a second study, on T cells expressing NK-cell markers. That investigation notes: For a handful of donors, the dominant NKG2C+ clonotypes made up about 1.0-8% of their CD8+ T cells.

The chain joins TRBV10-1 to TRBJ2-3; D may be TRBD1 (5 bases). The sequencing input was PBMCs. This receptor was taken from a woman younger than 35 in good health. CDR3 sequence reads: CATSPAPGDTQYF. CDR3 sequence (DNA): TGCGCCACATCCCCTGCCCCAGGGGATACGCAGTATTTT.